The rows below give T cell receptor beta chains drawn from one sample of a study of blood T cell repertoires in COVID-19. TCRdb's copy holds only in-frame clones and misses some; the assay was immunoSEQ multiplex PCR. The sample lists over 350,000 clones; more than 75% were seen once. The specimen was PBMCs or T cells enriched from blood (not recorded which). The receptors were sampled from a woman between 18 and 29 years old who had recovered from COVID-19. The CDR3 runs from the conserved cysteine through the conserved F or W. Fields, in order: V gene, J gene, clone size, D gene, CDR3 length, CDR3 DNA, CDR3 protein. A D gene is named only where the DNA matches it firmly. Clone size appears in some rows only: once, few, many, or a class for an expanded clone.

v_call: TRBV9; j_call: TRBJ2-1; clone_size: .; d_call: TRBD2; cdr3_length: 16; cdr3_nt: TGTGCCAGCAGCGTAGAAGGGACTAGTGTAACGAATGAGCAGTTCTTC; cdr3_aa: CASSVEGTSVTNEQFF
v_call: TRBV7-2; j_call: TRBJ2-2; clone_size: .; d_call: .; cdr3_length: 14; cdr3_nt: TGTGCCAGCAGCCTTGAACTCGACACCGGGGAGCTGTTTTTT; cdr3_aa: CASSLELDTGELFF
v_call: TRBV18; j_call: TRBJ2-2; clone_size: .; d_call: TRBD1; cdr3_length: 14; cdr3_nt: TGTGCCAGCTCACCAGGACAGGGCCCCGGGGAGCTGTTTTTT; cdr3_aa: CASSPGQGPGELFF
v_call: TRBV25-1; j_call: TRBJ1-2; clone_size: .; d_call: TRBD1; cdr3_length: 12; cdr3_nt: TGTGCCAGCAGTGGACAGGGAGGTGGCTACACCTTC; cdr3_aa: CASSGQGGGYTF
v_call: TRBV13; j_call: TRBJ2-7; clone_size: .; d_call: TRBD2; cdr3_length: 15; cdr3_nt: TGTGCCAGCAGCCCCTCGGGCGGGGGCTCCTACGAGCAGTACTTC; cdr3_aa: CASSPSGGGSYEQYF
v_call: TRBV7-9; j_call: TRBJ1-2; clone_size: once; d_call: .; cdr3_length: 16; cdr3_nt: TGTGCCAGCAGCTCCCGTCGCGGGGACCCTGACTATGGCTACACCTTC; cdr3_aa: CASSSRRGDPDYGYTF
v_call: TRBV2; j_call: TRBJ2-6; clone_size: .; d_call: TRBD2; cdr3_length: 17; cdr3_nt: TGTGCCAGCGGCGGACTAGCGTTCTTCTCTGGGGCCAACGTCCTGACTTTC; cdr3_aa: CASGGLAFFSGANVLTF
v_call: TRBV9; j_call: TRBJ1-2; clone_size: .; d_call: TRBD1; cdr3_length: 15; cdr3_nt: TGTGCCAGCAGCGCAGGGACAGGGGAGTTCTATGGCTACACCTTC; cdr3_aa: CASSAGTGEFYGYTF
v_call: TRBV6-5; j_call: TRBJ1-4; clone_size: .; d_call: TRBD1; cdr3_length: 14; cdr3_nt: TGTGCCAGCAGCCGGGACAGGGTATATGAAAAACTGTTTTTT; cdr3_aa: CASSRDRVYEKLFF
v_call: TRBV7-9; j_call: TRBJ1-1; clone_size: .; d_call: TRBD1; cdr3_length: 14; cdr3_nt: TGTGCCAGCAGCCGGGGACAGGGGGTTGACTTAGCTTTCTTT; cdr3_aa: CASSRGQGVDLAFF
v_call: TRBV2; j_call: TRBJ2-1; clone_size: few; d_call: TRBD2; cdr3_length: 17; cdr3_nt: TGTGCCAGCAGTAGACTAGCGGGGGACAGCTCCTACAATGAGCAGTTCTTC; cdr3_aa: CASSRLAGDSSYNEQFF
v_call: TRBV2; j_call: TRBJ1-4; clone_size: .; d_call: .; cdr3_length: 12; cdr3_nt: TGTGCCAGCAGTGTTAAGGGGGAAAAACTGTTTTTT; cdr3_aa: CASSVKGEKLFF
v_call: TRBV19; j_call: TRBJ1-3; clone_size: few; d_call: .; cdr3_length: 18; cdr3_nt: TGTGCCAGTAGTAGGACAAGGACCCGGAGATACTCTGGAAACACCATATATTTT; cdr3_aa: CASSRTRTRRYSGNTIYF
v_call: TRBV19; j_call: TRBJ2-1; clone_size: .; d_call: .; cdr3_length: 11; cdr3_nt: TGTGCCAGTAGTATGTTTTCGGAGCAGTTCTTC; cdr3_aa: CASSMFSEQFF
v_call: TRBV6-5; j_call: TRBJ2-7; clone_size: .; d_call: TRBD2; cdr3_length: 12; cdr3_nt: TGTGCCAGTCTGGCGGGGGGCTACGAGCAGTACTTC; cdr3_aa: CASLAGGYEQYF
v_call: TRBV5-6; j_call: TRBJ2-2; clone_size: .; d_call: TRBD1; cdr3_length: 16; cdr3_nt: TGTGCCAGCAGCTTGGGCGGACAGGGGGCGACCGGGGAGCTGTTTTTT; cdr3_aa: CASSLGGQGATGELFF
v_call: TRBV7-9; j_call: TRBJ1-1; clone_size: .; d_call: TRBD1; cdr3_length: 15; cdr3_nt: TGTGCCAGCAGCTTATCTTCAGGGGGGTTCTCTGAAGCTTTCTTT; cdr3_aa: CASSLSSGGFSEAFF
v_call: TRBV21-1; j_call: TRBJ1-3; clone_size: .; d_call: .; cdr3_length: 13; cdr3_nt: TGTGCCAGTATCGACAGGTCTGGAAACACCATATATTTT; cdr3_aa: CASIDRSGNTIYF
v_call: TRBV12-3/TRBV12-4; j_call: TRBJ1-1; clone_size: .; d_call: .; cdr3_length: 13; cdr3_nt: TGTGCCAGCAGTCCTCGAGGAGGGACTGAAGCTTTCTTT; cdr3_aa: CASSPRGGTEAFF
v_call: TRBV19; j_call: TRBJ1-1; clone_size: .; d_call: TRBD1; cdr3_length: 13; cdr3_nt: TGTGCCAGTAGCAGACCCGACAGGGTTGAAGCTTTCTTT; cdr3_aa: CASSRPDRVEAFF
v_call: TRBV7-9; j_call: TRBJ1-1; clone_size: .; d_call: .; cdr3_length: 14; cdr3_nt: TGTGCCAGCACGACTTACAGGGTGAACACTGAAGCTTTCTTT; cdr3_aa: CASTTYRVNTEAFF
v_call: TRBV6-5; j_call: TRBJ1-5; clone_size: .; d_call: TRBD1; cdr3_length: 15; cdr3_nt: TGTGCCAGCAGAAAACACAGGGGGCAGGGGCAGCCCCAGCATTTT; cdr3_aa: CASRKHRGQGQPQHF